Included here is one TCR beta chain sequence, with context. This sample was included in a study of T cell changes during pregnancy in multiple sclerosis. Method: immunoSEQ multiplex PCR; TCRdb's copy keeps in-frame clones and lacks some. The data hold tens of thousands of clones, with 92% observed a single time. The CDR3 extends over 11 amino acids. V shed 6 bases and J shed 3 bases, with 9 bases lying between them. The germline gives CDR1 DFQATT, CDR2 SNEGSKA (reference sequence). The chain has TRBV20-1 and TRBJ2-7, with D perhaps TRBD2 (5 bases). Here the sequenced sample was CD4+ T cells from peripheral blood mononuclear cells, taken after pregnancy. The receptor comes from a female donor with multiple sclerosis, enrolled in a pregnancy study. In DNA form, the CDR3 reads TGCAGTGCCCCCGGACTCTACGAGCAGTACTTC. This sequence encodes CSAPGLYEQYF.